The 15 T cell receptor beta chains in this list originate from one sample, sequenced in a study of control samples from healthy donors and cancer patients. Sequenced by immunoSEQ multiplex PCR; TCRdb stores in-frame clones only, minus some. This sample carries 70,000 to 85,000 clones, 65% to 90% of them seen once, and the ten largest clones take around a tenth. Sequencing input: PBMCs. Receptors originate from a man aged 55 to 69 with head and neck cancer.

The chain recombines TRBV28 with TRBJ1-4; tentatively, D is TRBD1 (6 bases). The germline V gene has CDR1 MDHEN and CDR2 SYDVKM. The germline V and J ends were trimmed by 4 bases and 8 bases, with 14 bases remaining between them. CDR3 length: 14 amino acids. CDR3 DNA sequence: TGTGCCAGCAGTTATCAGGGGCTAAGGGAAAAACTGTTTTTT. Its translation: CASSYQGLREKLFF.

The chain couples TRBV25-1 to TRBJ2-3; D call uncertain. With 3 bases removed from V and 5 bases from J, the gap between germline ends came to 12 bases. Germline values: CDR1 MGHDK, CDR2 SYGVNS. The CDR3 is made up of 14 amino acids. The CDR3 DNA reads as TGTGCCAGCAGTGATTGGGTCGTGCAAGATACGCAGTATTTT. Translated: CASSDWVVQDTQYF.

CDR3 sequence: CASSPRTAYNEQFF. The CDR3 DNA reads TGTGCCAGCAGCCCGAGGACAGCCTACAATGAGCAGTTCTTC. The V gene is TRBV7-8, the J gene TRBJ2-1, with a possible D match to TRBD1 (6 bases). Germline CDR1 SGHVS, CDR2 FQNEAQ. V shed 5 bases and J shed 2 bases, with 10 bases lying between them. The CDR3 extends over 14 amino acids.

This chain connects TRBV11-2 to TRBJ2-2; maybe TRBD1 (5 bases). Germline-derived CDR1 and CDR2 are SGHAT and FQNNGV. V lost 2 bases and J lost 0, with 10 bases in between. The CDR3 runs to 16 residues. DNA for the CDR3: TGTGCCAGCAGCTTAATGTTACAGGCGAACACCGGGGAGCTGTTTTTT. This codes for CASSLMLQANTGELFF.

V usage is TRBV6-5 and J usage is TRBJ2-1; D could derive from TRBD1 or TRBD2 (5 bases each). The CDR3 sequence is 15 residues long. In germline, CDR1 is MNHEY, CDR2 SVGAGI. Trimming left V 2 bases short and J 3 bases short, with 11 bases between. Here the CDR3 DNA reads TGTGCCAGCAGTTACGAGGGACCCGACTACAATGAGCAGTTCTTC. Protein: CASSYEGPDYNEQFF.

DNA of the CDR3: TGTGCCTGGAGTGTATTGGTAGGGGGTAGCTCACCCCTCCACTTT. This translates into CAWSVLVGGSSPLHF. The chain combines TRBV30 with TRBJ1-6, with D possibly matching TRBD1 (6 bases). The V end lost 0 bases, the J end lost 10 bases, and 16 bases lay between the germline ends. The CDR3 extends over 15 amino acids. Looked up from germline, CDR1 is GTSNPN and CDR2 is SVGIG (reference sequence). Combining the CDR3 with reference TRBV30 and TRBJ1-6 gives the whole variable domain SQTIHQWPATLVQPVGSPLSLECTVEGTSNPNLYWYRQAAGRGLQLLFYSVGIGQISSEVPQNLSASRPQDRQFILSSKKLLLSDSGFYLCAWSVLVGGSSPLHFGNGTRLTVT.

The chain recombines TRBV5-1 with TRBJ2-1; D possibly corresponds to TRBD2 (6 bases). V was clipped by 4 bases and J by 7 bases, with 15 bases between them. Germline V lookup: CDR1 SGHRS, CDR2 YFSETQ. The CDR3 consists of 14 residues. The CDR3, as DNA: TGCGCCAGCAGCGACCGGGACTTCTGGAATGAGCAGTTCTTC. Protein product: CASSDRDFWNEQFF.

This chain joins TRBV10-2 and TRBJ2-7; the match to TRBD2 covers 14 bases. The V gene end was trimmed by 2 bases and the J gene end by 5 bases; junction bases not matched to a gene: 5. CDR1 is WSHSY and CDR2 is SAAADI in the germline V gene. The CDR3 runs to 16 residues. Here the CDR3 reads CASSEGGTSGRNEQYF. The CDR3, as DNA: TGCGCCAGCAGTGAGGGGGGGACTAGCGGGAGAAACGAGCAGTACTTC.

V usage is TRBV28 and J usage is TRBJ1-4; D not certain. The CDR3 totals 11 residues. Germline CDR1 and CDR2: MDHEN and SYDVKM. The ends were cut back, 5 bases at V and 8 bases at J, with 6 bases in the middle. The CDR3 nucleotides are TGTGCCAGCAGTCCCCAGGAAAAACTGTTTTTT. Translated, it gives CASSPQEKLFF. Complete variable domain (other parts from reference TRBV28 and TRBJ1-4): DVKVTQSSRYLVKRTGEKVFLECVQDMDHENMFWYRQDPGLGLRLIYFSYDVKMKEKGDIPEGYSVSREKKERFSLILESASTNQTSMYLCASSPQEKLFFGSGTQLSVL.

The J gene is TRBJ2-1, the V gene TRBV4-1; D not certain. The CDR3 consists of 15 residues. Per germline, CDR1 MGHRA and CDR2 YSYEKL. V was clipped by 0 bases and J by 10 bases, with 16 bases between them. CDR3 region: CASSQDDWVPNEQFF. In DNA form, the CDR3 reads TGCGCCAGCAGCCAAGACGACTGGGTCCCCAACGAGCAGTTCTTC.

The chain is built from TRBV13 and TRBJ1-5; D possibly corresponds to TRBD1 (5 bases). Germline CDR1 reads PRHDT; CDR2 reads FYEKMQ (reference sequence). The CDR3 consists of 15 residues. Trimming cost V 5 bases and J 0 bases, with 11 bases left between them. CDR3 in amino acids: CASSLRGYSNQPQHF. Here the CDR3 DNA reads TGTGCCAGCAGCCTGAGGGGATATAGCAATCAGCCCCAGCATTTT.

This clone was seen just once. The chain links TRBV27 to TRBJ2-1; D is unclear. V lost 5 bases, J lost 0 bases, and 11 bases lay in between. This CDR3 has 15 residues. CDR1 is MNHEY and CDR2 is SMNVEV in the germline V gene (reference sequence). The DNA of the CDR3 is TGTGCCAGCAGTCCGACGGTCAGCTCCTACAATGAGCAGTTCTTC. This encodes CASSPTVSSYNEQFF.

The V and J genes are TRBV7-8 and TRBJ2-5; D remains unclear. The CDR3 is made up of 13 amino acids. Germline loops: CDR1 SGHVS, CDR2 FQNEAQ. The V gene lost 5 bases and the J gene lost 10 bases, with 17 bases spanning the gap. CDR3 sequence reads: CASSPYEIVGQYF. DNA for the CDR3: TGTGCCAGCAGCCCCTACGAGATCGTGGGCCAGTACTTC. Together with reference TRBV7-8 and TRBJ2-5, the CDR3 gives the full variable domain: GAGVSQSPRYKVAKRGQDVALRCDPISGHVSLFWYQQALGQGPEFLTYFQNEAQLDKSGLPSDRFFAERPEGSVSTLKIQRTQQEDSAVYLCASSPYEIVGQYFGPGTRLLVL.

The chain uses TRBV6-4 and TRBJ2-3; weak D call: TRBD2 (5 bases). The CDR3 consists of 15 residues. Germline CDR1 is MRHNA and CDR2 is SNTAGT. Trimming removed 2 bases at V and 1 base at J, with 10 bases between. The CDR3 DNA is TGTGCCAGCAGTGACGCAACGCGGGGCACAGATACGCAGTATTTT. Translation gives CASSDATRGTDTQYF.

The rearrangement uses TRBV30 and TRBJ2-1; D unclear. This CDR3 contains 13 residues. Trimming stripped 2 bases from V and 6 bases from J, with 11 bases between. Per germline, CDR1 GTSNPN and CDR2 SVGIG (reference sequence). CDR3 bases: TGTGCCTGGAGTAAAAGGCTAACCAATGAGCAGTTCTTC. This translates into CAWSKRLTNEQFF.